This TCR beta chain was sequenced in a study of T cell responses to AZD1222 COVID-19 vaccine (dated by TCRdb to the early 2020s). About the investigation overall: AZD1222 recipients whose second dose came at about 4 weeks and those whose second dose came at about 12 weeks were combined into one group, since spike-specific TCR depth and breadth did not differ between the two schedules. TCR sequencing covered roughly 230 trial participants: 207 given two doses of AZD1222 and about 26 given two doses of MenACWY control vaccine. Trial participants were enrolled into age subgroups of 18-55, 56-69 and 70-plus years, which contained about 160, 30 and 59 TCR-sequenced participants, respectively.

The CDR3 regions of human TCRbeta chains were analyzed by immunosequencing. Under the source paper's analysis protocol: TCRs in the repertoires were matched against a reference library of SARS-CoV-2-specific TCRs that had been generated with the MIRA antigen-specificity platform. Breadth was defined as the fraction of unique TCRs that were SARS-CoV-2-associated. Depth was defined as the fraction of total T cells that were SARS-CoV-2-associated. Using the MIRA data, each spike-specific TCR was assigned both to the spike region to which the TCR was reactive and to a CD4 or CD8 class. Log10-transformed breadth and depth values were compared by one-way ANOVA with Sidak's multiple comparisons tests. TCRdb holds this immuneACCESS table with in-frame rearrangements only. Some clones are missing; in checked studies, unresolved V genes explain under half, and the rest has no known cause. D and trimming come from the DNA, and the V and J calls and clone size come from that table. This sample lists approximately 110,000 clones; about 88% were detected once. The top ten constitute 4% to 5.5% of the sample.

Inclusive of the bounding cysteine and phenylalanine, the CDR3 is 14 residues long. Of the read, only the CDR3 DNA is kept; its 42 bases are in frame from base 1. The junction carries 11 bases between V and J, which are trimmed by 3 bases and 8 bases respectively. Based on the germline V gene (reference sequence), the CDR1 and CDR2 sequences are LNHNV and YYDKDF. A note on this clone: Its antigen is currently not known. Per-base quality was not reported, and no clone a single base away is much larger than it.

Broad study findings and their caveats: In the small 56-69-year group, the increase in depth fell short of significance, most likely because of low power. The vaccine-associated CD4 TCRs covered the entire spike protein, and the dominant responses fell in regions 160-218 and 743-854. Nearly half of unique spike-specific TCRs reportedly recognized epitopes outside regions mutated in the B.1.351 and B.1.1.7 variants. After two AZD1222 doses, both the breadth and the depth of spike-specific TCRs were significantly higher than at day 0 and than in MenACWY recipients. Participants were mostly white British, with more females than males. The authors suggested clonal diversity may have been underestimated. Conclusions about previously exposed vaccinees are limited because only five to seven AZD1222 recipients were SARS-CoV-2 seropositive at baseline. Because no day 14 peak-response samples were available, repertoires were characterized only after the peak T cell response.

This specimen's time point label, interpreted: baseline before first vaccination. Vaccinee samples were obtained from the UK trials COV001 and COV002, which included a single-blind randomized controlled phase 2/3 trial of AZD1222 (ChAdOx1 nCoV-19) in healthy adults. For TCRbeta chain sequencing, PBMC samples from trial participants were taken at day 0 and at day 28 after the second dose. The chain employs TRBV15 and TRBJ1-6; TRBD1 is possibly the D segment (5 matching bases). The TCR comes from an adult in good health. The sample in question was peripheral blood, obtained on day 0 of AZD1222 vaccination. The encoded CDR3 is CATSSRERDSPLHF. The DNA sequence is given as TGTGCCACCAGCAGCAGGGAAAGGGATTCACCCCTCCACTTT.